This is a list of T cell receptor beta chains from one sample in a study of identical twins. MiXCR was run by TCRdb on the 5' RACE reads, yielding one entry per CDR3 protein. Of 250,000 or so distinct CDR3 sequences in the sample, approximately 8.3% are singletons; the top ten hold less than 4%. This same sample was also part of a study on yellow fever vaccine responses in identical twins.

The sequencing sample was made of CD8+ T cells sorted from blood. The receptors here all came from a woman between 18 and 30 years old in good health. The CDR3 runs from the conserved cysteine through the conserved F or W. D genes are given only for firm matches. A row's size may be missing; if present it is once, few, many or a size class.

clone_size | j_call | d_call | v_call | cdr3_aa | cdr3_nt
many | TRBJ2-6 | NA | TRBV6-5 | CASSYSPSSRVLTF | TGTGCCAGCAGTTACTCCCCGTCCTCGCGCGTCCTGACTTTC
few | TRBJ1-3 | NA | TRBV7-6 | CASSLKTYGNTIYF | TGTGCCAGCAGCTTAAAGACATATGGAAACACCATATATTTT
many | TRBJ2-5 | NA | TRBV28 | CASSKTPSGETQYF | TGTGCCAGCAGCAAGACTCCCTCTGGGGAGACCCAGTACTTC
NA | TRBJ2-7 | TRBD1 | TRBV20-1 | CSARDWDRSSYEQYF | TGCAGTGCTAGAGATTGGGACAGGAGCTCCTACGAGCAGTACTTC
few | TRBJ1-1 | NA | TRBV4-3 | CASSQVWAPNTEAFF | TGCGCCAGCAGCCAAGTATGGGCCCCGAACACTGAAGCTTTCTTT
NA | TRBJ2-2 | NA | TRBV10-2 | CASSDTSGRNTGELFF | TGCGCCAGCAGTGATACCTCGGGGCGGAACACCGGGGAGCTGTTTTTT
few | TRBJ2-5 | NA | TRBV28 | CASRGRQETQYF | TGTGCCAGCAGGGGCCGGCAAGAGACCCAGTACTTC
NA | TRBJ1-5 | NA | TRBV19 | CASSWQGNQPQHF | TGTGCCAGTAGTTGGCAGGGCAATCAGCCCCAGCATTTT
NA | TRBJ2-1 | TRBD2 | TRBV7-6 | CASSPSTSGGAHEQFF | TGTGCCAGCAGCCCCTCTACTAGCGGGGGGGCCCATGAGCAGTTCTTC
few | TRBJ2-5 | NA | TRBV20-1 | CSASLLQETQYF | TGCAGTGCTTCCCTTCTTCAAGAGACCCAGTACTTC
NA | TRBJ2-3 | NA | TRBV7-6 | CASSLEPGPSTDTQYF | TGTGCCAGCAGCTTAGAGCCAGGGCCTAGCACAGATACGCAGTATTTT